Following are 20 T cell receptor beta chains from one sample sequenced in a study of T cells expressing NK-cell markers. Reprocessing the 5' RACE reads, TCRdb reports a single entry for every CDR3 protein and omits DNA. The sample totals over 350,000 distinct CDR3 sequences; its top ten clones hold around 10%. The sample comprised blood T cells: a sorted CD56 or NKG2C T cell subset, CD4+ or CD8+ T cells, or bulk PBMC T cells (not recorded which). The source of these receptors is a woman in her fifties or sixties in good health.

The rearrangement uses TRBV12-3 or TRBV12-4 and TRBJ1-2; TCRdb's assignment of TRBD1 cannot be checked, as there is no DNA. The CDR3 consists of 15 residues. CDR3 loop: CASSPGTSRAYGYTF.

The V call is TRBV12-3 or TRBV12-4, the J call TRBJ2-1; the TCRdb call, TRBD2, lacks DNA for checking. This CDR3 has 13 amino acids. The CDR3 reads CASRDSGWDEQFF.

The chain combines TRBV3-1 with TRBJ2-5; checking the TCRdb D call of TRBD2 is not possible without DNA. Germline CDR1 is LGHDT and CDR2 is YNNKEL (reference sequence). The CDR3 is 15 residues long. The CDR3 loop reads CASSQGDLAVETQYF.

The rearrangement uses TRBV7-9 and TRBJ2-4; TCRdb calls TRBD2, which cannot be checked without DNA. Per germline, CDR1 SEHNR and CDR2 FQNEAQ (reference sequence). CDR3 length: 17 amino acids. CDR3 in amino acids: CASSAGLVYGAKNIQYF.

The CDR3 spells CATHREWDRTDTQYF. The chain uses TRBV27 and TRBJ2-3; TCRdb calls TRBD2, which cannot be checked without DNA. The CDR3 length is 15 residues. The germline CDR1 and CDR2 sequences are MNHEY and SMNVEV (reference sequence).

The chain combines TRBV11-2 with TRBJ2-1; TCRdb returns TRBD1, unconfirmable since there is no DNA. Germline V lookup: CDR1 SGHAT, CDR2 FQNNGV. The CDR3 covers 19 residues. The CDR3 sequence is CASSLTYRAKQGSYNEQFF.

V usage is TRBV18 and J usage is TRBJ2-1. CDR1 is KGHSH and CDR2 is LQKENI in the germline V gene. This CDR3 is built from 15 residues. This chain's CDR3 is CASSDTTSSYNEQFF.

The chain uses TRBV7-2 and TRBJ2-5; TCRdb indicates TRBD1, and absent DNA this call remains unverified. Germline loops: CDR1 SGHTA, CDR2 FQGNSA. The CDR3 extends over 14 amino acids. CDR3 protein: CASSQGSAGETQYF.

This chain connects TRBV2 to TRBJ2-5; TCRdb gives TRBD1 as the D gene, but with no DNA this cannot be confirmed. The CDR3 has 13 amino acids. CDR1 is SNHLY, CDR2 FYNNEI, per germline. CDR3 amino acids: CARARQGQETQYF.

The chain is built from TRBV20-1 and TRBJ2-1; TCRdb outputs TRBD1, but without DNA this stays unchecked. The germline V gene has CDR1 DFQATT and CDR2 SNEGSKA (reference sequence). The CDR3 loop spans 15 amino acids. CDR3 region: CSARFGTGSYNEQFF.

The chain joins TRBV6-6 to TRBJ2-7. Looked up from germline, CDR1 is MNHNY and CDR2 is SVGAGI (reference sequence). The CDR3 extends over 13 amino acids. The CDR3 reads CASSLSIVYEQYF.

The chain employs TRBV7-2 and TRBJ1-1; TCRdb selects TRBD1, and the lack of DNA leaves this call unchecked. The germline V gene has CDR1 SGHTA and CDR2 FQGNSA. This CDR3 has 16 residues. The CDR3 sequence is CASSSPRPAMNTEAFF.

The V gene is TRBV4-2, the J gene TRBJ1-2; TCRdb gives TRBD1 as the D gene, but with no DNA this cannot be confirmed. Germline lookup yields CDR1 LGHNA and CDR2 YNFKEQ. The CDR3 is 16 residues long. The CDR3 is CASSQFSRDTNYGYTF.

The rearrangement joins TRBV25-1 to TRBJ2-2; the TCRdb call, TRBD2, lacks DNA for checking. CDR1 and CDR2 (germline): MGHDK, SYGVNS. The CDR3 has 14 amino acids. This CDR3 reads CASSRAKGPGELFF.

The chain recombines TRBV20-1 with TRBJ1-6. Looked up from germline, CDR1 is DFQATT and CDR2 is SNEGSKA (reference sequence). This CDR3 has 17 amino acids. The CDR3 protein is CSARDTNRQGKDSPLHF.

The chain carries TRBV10-3 and TRBJ2-5; with no DNA, the TCRdb D assignment of TRBD1 cannot be verified. The V gene's germline CDR1 is ENHRY and CDR2 SYGVKD. The CDR3 length is 14 residues. CDR3 sequence reads: CATGDRGHQETQYF.

The chain recombines TRBV3-1 with TRBJ1-5; TCRdb calls TRBD1, which cannot be checked without DNA. The CDR3 contains 15 residues. Germline values: CDR1 LGHDT, CDR2 YNNKEL (reference sequence). The CDR3 loop is CASSPDLRANQPQHF.

The gene calls are TRBV7-8 and TRBJ2-3; there is no DNA to check the TCRdb D call of TRBD2. CDR1 and CDR2 from the germline V gene are SGHVS and FQNEAQ. This CDR3 is built from 16 residues. This CDR3 is CASSLVVPSGSYTQYF.

The V and J genes are TRBV6-1 and TRBJ2-1; TCRdb picks TRBD2, but there is no DNA to check that call. In germline, CDR1 is MNHNS, CDR2 SASEGT. This CDR3 is built from 16 residues. The chain's CDR3 is CASRTSGRAGYNEQFF.

The chain is built from TRBV25-1 and TRBJ2-3; as DNA is missing, the TRBD1 call by TCRdb cannot be tested. Germline-derived CDR1 and CDR2 are MGHDK and SYGVNS. The CDR3 is 15 residues long. The chain's CDR3 is CASAGGRSATDTQYF.